This is a list of T cell receptor beta chains from one sample in a study of blood T cell repertoires in COVID-19. The method was immunoSEQ multiplex PCR; TCRdb's version includes in-frame clones alone and lacks a portion of them. The sample records about 220,000 clones, 80% to 85% being singletons. The material sequenced was peripheral blood. These receptors all come from a human donor in a cohort sampled during active COVID-19. Both conserved end residues are part of each CDR3. A D gene is named only where the DNA matches it firmly. Only some rows state a clone size, as once, few, many or a class for expanded clones.

NA	NA	13	TRBV29-1	TRBJ2-7	TGCAGCGCCGGACTGGGCGCGGAAAACGAGCAGTACTTC	CSAGLGAENEQYF
NA	NA	13	TRBV27	TRBJ1-6	TGTGCCAGCAGTGGGAGGGTGGTCTCACCCCTCCACTTT	CASSGRVVSPLHF
TRBD1	NA	16	TRBV7-2	TRBJ2-3	TGTGCCAGCAGCTTAGGAGACAGGGTCGGAACAGATACGCAGTATTTT	CASSLGDRVGTDTQYF
TRBD2	NA	16	TRBV7-2	TRBJ2-7	TGTGCCAGCAGCTGGACTAGCGGGAGGGGAAGCTACGAGCAGTACTTC	CASSWTSGRGSYEQYF
NA	NA	15	TRBV5-1	TRBJ1-2	TGCGCCAGCAGCAGAGCGGACTGGGCTAACTATGGCTACACCTTC	CASSRADWANYGYTF
NA	NA	14	TRBV18	TRBJ2-7	TGTGCCAGCTCACCACAGGGACTGGCGGGGGAGCAGTACTTC	CASSPQGLAGEQYF
TRBD1	NA	17	TRBV4-1	TRBJ1-5	TGCGCCAGCAGCCTGGCCCGTCGGACAGGGGGAAATCAGCCCCAGCATTTT	CASSLARRTGGNQPQHF
NA	NA	19	TRBV5-1	TRBJ1-3	TGCGCCAGCAGCTTAAACGGGGTTTCTCGTTACCCCTCTGGAAACACCATATATTTT	CASSLNGVSRYPSGNTIYF
NA	NA	12	TRBV12-3/TRBV12-4	TRBJ1-2	TGTGCCAGCAGTTTAGGGGGGGTGGGCTACACCTTC	CASSLGGVGYTF
TRBD1	NA	13	TRBV6-5	TRBJ1-2	TGTGCCAGCGAACAGGGGTATTCCTATGGCTACACCTTC	CASEQGYSYGYTF
TRBD1	NA	14	TRBV6-5	TRBJ2-3	TGTGCCAGCAGGGGACAGCCACGAGTGGATACGCAGTATTTT	CASRGQPRVDTQYF
TRBD1	NA	13	TRBV5-4	TRBJ1-4	TGTGCCAGCAGCCTCGGGACAGTCGAAAAACTGTTTTTT	CASSLGTVEKLFF
TRBD2	NA	16	TRBV11-3	TRBJ2-1	TGTGCCAGCAGCTTTGGAGCGGGGGGGGCCTACAATGAGCAGTTCTTC	CASSFGAGGAYNEQFF
NA	NA	14	TRBV29-1	TRBJ1-6	TGCAGCGTCCGGGATAGCTCCTATAATTCACCCCTCCACTTT	CSVRDSSYNSPLHF
NA	NA	17	TRBV4-3	TRBJ1-3	TGCGCCAGCAGCCAAGCTACTGACAGGCACTCTGGAAACACCATATATTTT	CASSQATDRHSGNTIYF
TRBD1	NA	15	TRBV4-3	TRBJ1-4	TGCGCCAGCAGCCAAGTTGGGACAGGGAGTGAAAAACTGTTTTTT	CASSQVGTGSEKLFF
TRBD1	few	14	TRBV25-1	TRBJ2-7	TGTGCCAGCAGTGCACAGGGGGCCGGCTACGAGCAGTACTTC	CASSAQGAGYEQYF
TRBD1	once	15	TRBV7-9	TRBJ2-7	TGTGCCAGCAGCTTAGGTCGGGACAGGGCCTACGAGCAGTACTTC	CASSLGRDRAYEQYF
TRBD2	once	15	TRBV9	TRBJ2-1	TGTGCCAGCAGCGTCGGGCCCTGGGGGGGAAATGAGCAGTTCTTC	CASSVGPWGGNEQFF
NA	NA	14	TRBV29-1	TRBJ2-3	TGCAGCGTTGTAGATAACAGGGCTAGGGATACGCAGTATTTT	CSVVDNRARDTQYF
TRBD2	many	17	TRBV28	TRBJ2-1	TGTGCCAGCAGTTTCCCTTCGGGCGGGAGCTCCTACAATGAGCAGTTCTTC	CASSFPSGGSSYNEQFF
NA	NA	14	TRBV6-5	TRBJ2-3	TGTGCCAGCACCCAGGACACTTCCACAGATACGCAGTATTTT	CASTQDTSTDTQYF
TRBD2	once	14	TRBV19	TRBJ2-1	TGTGCCAGTCATTCCGGCGGGAGATACAATGGGCAGTTCTTC	CASHSGGRYNGQFF
TRBD1	NA	13	TRBV7-9	TRBJ1-2	TGTGCCAGCAGACCAACAGGGGATGGGGGCTACACCTTC	CASRPTGDGGYTF
TRBD2	NA	13	TRBV11-3	TRBJ2-7	TGTGCCAGCAGCTCCGGGACTAGTGACGAGCAGTACTTC	CASSSGTSDEQYF
TRBD2	NA	13	TRBV7-3	TRBJ2-7	TGTGCCAGCAGCTTAAGAGCGGGAGACGAGCAGTACTTC	CASSLRAGDEQYF
TRBD1	NA	14	TRBV2	TRBJ1-4	TGTGCCAGCAGAGGAACAGGGGGTCGTGAAAAACTGTTTTTT	CASRGTGGREKLFF
NA	once	15	TRBV30	TRBJ1-1	TGTGCCTGGAGTGTACGCCCTGGCGGGAACACTGAAGCTTTCTTT	CAWSVRPGGNTEAFF
NA	NA	15	TRBV5-1	TRBJ2-3	TGCGCCAGCAGCTCCATCGGCAGGGGCACAGATACGCAGTATTTT	CASSSIGRGTDTQYF
NA	NA	13	TRBV4-3	TRBJ1-1	TGCGCCAGCAGCCATGGGGGAGGCACTGAAGCTTTCTTT	CASSHGGGTEAFF
NA	NA	16	TRBV15	TRBJ1-5	TGTGCCACCAGCAGAGATGATGGAGGGGAAGGTCAGCCCCAGCATTTT	CATSRDDGGEGQPQHF
NA	NA	14	TRBV19	TRBJ1-5	TGTGCCAGTAGGATCACAGGGACCAATCAGCCCCAGCATTTT	CASRITGTNQPQHF
TRBD1	once	16	TRBV4-1	TRBJ1-3	TGCGCCAGCAGCCAAGCAGTGAGGACAGGGGGAAACACCATATATTTT	CASSQAVRTGGNTIYF
TRBD1	NA	14	TRBV18	TRBJ2-7	TGTGCCAGCTCACCAAGGACAGGGTCCTACGAGCAGTACTTC	CASSPRTGSYEQYF
TRBD1	NA	17	TRBV5-6	TRBJ2-6	TGTGCCAGCAGCCCACCTGTAGGGGGCGGTGGGGCCAACGTCCTGACTTTC	CASSPPVGGGGANVLTF
TRBD1	NA	14	TRBV6-4	TRBJ1-1	TGTGCCAGCAGGATTCAGGGGGGCGGCACTGAAGCTTTCTTT	CASRIQGGGTEAFF
TRBD1	NA	14	TRBV7-2	TRBJ1-4	TGTGCCAGCAGCCCGCTACAGGGGAACGCGGAACTGTTTTTT	CASSPLQGNAELFF
NA	few	13	TRBV27	TRBJ1-1	TGTGCCAGCGCCCCGGGAGGGGCCCCTGAAGCTTTCTTT	CASAPGGAPEAFF
TRBD2	once	15	TRBV11-3	TRBJ2-7	TGTGCCAGCAGCCCGGGACTAGCGGGTACCTACGAGCAGTACTTC	CASSPGLAGTYEQYF
NA	NA	13	TRBV11-3	TRBJ2-2	TGTGCCAGCAGCTTAGGGTCAGCCGGGGAGCTGTTTTTT	CASSLGSAGELFF
TRBD2	NA	15	TRBV9	TRBJ2-5	TGTGCCAGCAGCGTAGCGTCTAGCGGGCACGAGACCCAGTACTTC	CASSVASSGHETQYF
NA	NA	14	TRBV15	TRBJ2-7	TGTGCCACCAGCAGAGATCCGGGAAAATACGAGCAGTACTTC	CATSRDPGKYEQYF
NA	NA	13	TRBV5-4	TRBJ1-1	TGTGCCAGCAGCTTGGGCGGACGGGATGAAGCTTTCTTT	CASSLGGRDEAFF
NA	NA	14	TRBV15	TRBJ2-1	TGTGCCACCAGCAGAGATCGGTCCTACAATGAGCAGTTCTTC	CATSRDRSYNEQFF
NA	NA	17	TRBV21-1	TRBJ2-5	TGTGCCAGCAGCGGACCTAGCGGGAGGGGTATTGAGGAGACCCAGTACTTC	CASSGPSGRGIEETQYF
NA	few	14	TRBV28	TRBJ1-3	TGTGCCAGCAGTCGTACAGGGTCTGGAAACACCATATATTTT	CASSRTGSGNTIYF
NA	NA	14	TRBV6-5	TRBJ2-5	TGTGCCAGCAGTCCCTGGGCCGTGGAGGGGACCCAGTACTTC	CASSPWAVEGTQYF
NA	NA	16	TRBV30	TRBJ2-7	TGTGCCTGGAGTGTACGAATAACAGGCATCTCCTACGAGCAGTACTTC	CAWSVRITGISYEQYF
TRBD1	NA	14	TRBV7-9	TRBJ2-5	TGTGCCAGCAGCCCTCGGACAGGGGAAGAGACCCAGTACTTC	CASSPRTGEETQYF
NA	NA	15	TRBV18	TRBJ1-1	TGTGCCAGCTCACCACTGGCCAAACCAAACACTGAAGCTTTCTTT	CASSPLAKPNTEAFF